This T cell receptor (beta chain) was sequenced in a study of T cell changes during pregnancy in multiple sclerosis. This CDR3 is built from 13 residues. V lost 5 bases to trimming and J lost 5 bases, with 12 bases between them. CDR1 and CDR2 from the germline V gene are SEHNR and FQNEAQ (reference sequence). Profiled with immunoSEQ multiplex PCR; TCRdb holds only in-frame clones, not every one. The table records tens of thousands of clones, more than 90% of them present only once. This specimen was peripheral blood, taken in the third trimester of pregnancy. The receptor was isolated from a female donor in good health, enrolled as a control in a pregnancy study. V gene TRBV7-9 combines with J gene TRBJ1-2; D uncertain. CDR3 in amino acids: CASSPLGQYGYTF. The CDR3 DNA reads TGTGCCAGCAGCCCCCTAGGCCAATATGGCTACACCTTC.